This T cell receptor (beta chain) was sequenced in a study of post-analysis software for immune sequencing data. Whole-study results and caveats: Higher frequency in patients than in controls was seen for roughly five TRBV segments, with TRBV5-6, TRBV5-1 and TRBV20-1 among them. Compared with controls, patients showed significantly lower normalized Chao1 diversity.

As regards this clonotype: Its antigen is undetermined.

This CDR3 has 15 amino acids. V shed 6 bases, J shed 10 bases, and the junction held 13 bases outside the gene matches. Looked up from germline, CDR1 is MNHEY and CDR2 is SMNVEV (reference sequence). Unique molecular identifiers were built into the TCR beta cDNA libraries. Between roughly 0.9 and 11 million T cells gave rise to some 490,000 cDNA molecules. TCRdb ran MiXCR on the PCR reads and lists one entry per CDR3 protein. The data show roughly 600,000 distinct CDR3 sequences, 44% seen once. This chain uses TRBV27 with TRBJ1-4, with 8 bases fitting TRBD1. Specimen: blood. The clonotype comes from a girl aged 5 to 17 with multiple sclerosis. DNA for the CDR3: TGTGCCAGCAGCCCTCAGGGGGCGGTGGGGGGAAAACTGTTTTTT. Translated, it gives CASSPQGAVGGKLFF.